Presented here are 25 T cell receptor beta chains from one specimen sequenced in a study of regulatory T cells in long-lasting Graves disease. Through Arm-PCR of CDR3 regions and iRepertoire HTBI primers, TCR beta libraries were built. TCRdb re-analysed the multiplex PCR reads in MiXCR, keeping a single row per CDR3 protein. There are 500,000 to 800,000 distinct CDR3 sequences in the sample; around 30% occur only once, and around 40% lies in the top ten. Described time point: persistent/refractory GD, antithyroid drugs over 5 years with positive TRAb. The TCR library was prepared using RNA isolated from PBMCs. The specimen was peripheral blood mononuclear cells (PBMCs), collected when the disease was refractory, from a patient treated with antithyroid drugs. The source of these receptors is a female donor with Graves disease.

The CDR3 nucleotides read TGCGCCAGCAGCTTGAGGGGGGCTTTCACTGAAGCTTTCTTT. Translated, it gives CASSLRGAFTEAFF. V gene TRBV5-1 combines with J gene TRBJ1-1, with a weak D call TRBD1 (6 bases). Germline V gene sequence: CDR1 SGHRS, CDR2 YFSETQ. The CDR3 has 14 amino acids. Trimming removed 1 base from V and 4 bases from J, with 11 bases in between.

This clonotype was detected only a few times. The chain is built from TRBV12-3 or TRBV12-4 and TRBJ1-1; D unresolved. Trimming stripped 3 bases from V and 3 bases from J, with 17 bases between. The CDR3 length is 16 residues. The chain's CDR3 is CASSFRTVLRYTEAFF. The CDR3 coding sequence is TGTGCCAGCAGTTTTAGGACCGTCCTTAGGTACACTGAAGCTTTCTTT.

The chain has TRBV20-1 and TRBJ1-2, with no clear D. The length of the CDR3 is 14 residues. CDR1 DFQATT and CDR2 SNEGSKA come from the germline V gene (reference sequence). V was pared by 5 bases and J by 4 bases, with 17 bases between. The CDR3 loop reads CSAQSGSRLYGYTF. The CDR3 nucleotides are TGCAGTGCTCAGTCCGGGTCCAGGCTCTATGGCTACACCTTC.

On this clonotype itself: A much larger clone differs from this one at a single base, so this may be a read error. Here the CDR3 omits its conserved ending phenylalanine or tryptophan, so a read error is the likely source. The chain uses TRBV2 and TRBJ2-7; 9 nucleotides agree with TRBD2. CDR3 length: 15 amino acids. CDR1 is SNHLY, CDR2 FYNNEI, per germline. The V segment lost 6 bases and the J segment 2 bases; nucleotides outside the gene matches: 8. The CDR3 is CASSGTSREPYEQYS. CDR3 DNA sequence: TGTGCCAGCAGCGGGACTAGCCGAGAACCCTACGAGCAGTACTCC.

The genes are TRBV20-1 and TRBJ2-5; maybe TRBD2 (6 bases). CDR1 and CDR2 (germline): DFQATT, SNEGSKA (reference sequence). This CDR3 has 17 amino acids. The germline V and J ends were trimmed by 4 bases and 2 bases, with 23 bases remaining between them. Here the CDR3 DNA reads TGCAGTGCTAAGGGAGCCGATGGCGGGATGATACAAGAGACCCAGTACTTC. The encoded protein is CSAKGADGGMIQETQYF.

This clonotype showed up just a few times. The gene calls are TRBV7-8 and TRBJ1-2, with D hard to call. Germline-derived CDR1 and CDR2 are SGHVS and FQNEAQ. The CDR3 sequence is 15 residues long. V was trimmed by 1 base and J by 2 bases, leaving 11 bases between them. The CDR3 reads CASSLGFGENYGYTF. The CDR3 coding sequence is TGTGCCAGCAGCTTAGGTTTTGGGGAAAACTATGGCTACACCTTC. Combining the CDR3 with reference TRBV7-8 and TRBJ1-2 gives the whole variable domain GAGVSQSPRYKVAKRGQDVALRCDPISGHVSLFWYQQALGQGPEFLTYFQNEAQLDKSGLPSDRFFAERPEGSVSTLKIQRTQQEDSAVYLCASSLGFGENYGYTFGSGTRLTVV.

The chain employs TRBV28 and TRBJ1-5; D possibly corresponds to TRBD1 (5 bases). The germline V gene encodes CDR1 MDHEN and CDR2 SYDVKM. V was cut by 2 bases and J by 6 bases, with 11 bases left in between. CDR3 length: 14 amino acids. CDR3 in DNA: TGTGCCAGCAGTTTAAGGGGTGTTGTTCAGCCCCAGCATTTT. Translated, it gives CASSLRGVVQPQHF.

The sample holds many counts of this clonotype. The chain is built from TRBV28 and TRBJ1-5; 7 bases fit TRBD1. J was trimmed by 5 bases and V by 5 bases; bases with no gene match: 9. CDR1 and CDR2 (germline): MDHEN, SYDVKM. The CDR3 is 15 amino acids. The CDR3 region has the DNA TGTGCCAGCAGTCTACCGACAGGGTGGGATCAGCCCCAGCATTTT. This translates into CASSLPTGWDQPQHF.

The chain couples TRBV9 to TRBJ1-1; 10 positions match TRBD1. V shed 3 bases and J 4 bases; nucleotides not matched to a gene: 12. From germline, CDR1 is SGDLS and CDR2 YYNGEE. The CDR3 is 17 amino acids. The CDR3 DNA sequence: TGTGCCAGCAGCGCACCTCTGACAGGGGGCGAGAGCACTGAAGCTTTCTTT. It is translated as CASSAPLTGGESTEAFF. Complete variable domain (other parts from reference TRBV9 and TRBJ1-1): DSGVTQTPKHLITATGQRVTLRCSPRSGDLSVYWYQQSLDQGLQFLIQYYNGEERAKGNILERFSAQQFPDLHSELNLSSLELGDSALYFCASSAPLTGGESTEAFFGQGTRLTVV.

The rearrangement uses TRBV7-6 and TRBJ2-5, with TRBD2 identical over 8 bases. Per the germline V gene, CDR1 is SGHVS and CDR2 is FNYEAQ. V lost 10 bases, J lost 5 bases, and 21 bases stayed unmatched. CDR3 size: 17 residues. Written as DNA, the CDR3 is TGTGCCACCGCCCCCCAACCGGGACTAGTTCGCCCGGAGACCCAGTACTTC. This encodes CATAPQPGLVRPETQYF.

V gene TRBV7-9 combines with J gene TRBJ1-2, with D perhaps TRBD1 (6 bases). Germline CDR1 and CDR2: SEHNR and FQNEAQ (reference sequence). The V and J ends lost 4 bases and 4 bases respectively, with 16 bases between them. The CDR3 consists of 15 residues. The CDR3 nucleotides are TGTGCCAGCAGCTCTCCTGGACAGCTAAGCTATGGCTACACCTTC. This gives the protein CASSSPGQLSYGYTF.

DNA for the CDR3: TGCAGTGCTAGATTGGGCAGGGGGTCGCCGGGACTAGCGGGAGGAAGCCAAGAGACCCAGTACTTC. Amino acids: CSARLGRGSPGLAGGSQETQYF. The genes are TRBV20-1 and TRBJ2-5; 15 nucleotides line up with TRBD2. The CDR3 length is 22 residues. Per the germline V gene, CDR1 is DFQATT and CDR2 is SNEGSKA (reference sequence). Trimming took 2 bases from V and 1 from J; bases not matched to a gene: 20.

At least ten counts were recorded for this clonotype. The chain employs TRBV2 and TRBJ2-7; D gene ambiguous. This CDR3 region has 12 residues. From germline, CDR1 is SNHLY and CDR2 FYNNEI. Trimming removed 2 bases from V and 3 bases from J, with 5 bases in between. The CDR3 loop is CASSEHFYEQYF. For the CDR3, the DNA is TGTGCCAGCAGTGAACACTTCTACGAGCAGTACTTC. Supplemented by reference TRBV2 and TRBJ2-7, the full variable domain reads EPEVTQTPSHQVTQMGQEVILRCVPISNHLYFYWYRQILGQKVEFLVSFYNNEISEKSEIFDDQFSVERPDGSNFTLKIRSTKLEDSAMYFCASSEHFYEQYFGPGTRLTVT.

This clonotype was counted only a few times. The CDR3 here is CASSQSTSTQYF. CDR3 DNA: TGTGCCAGCAGCCAGTCGACAAGCACGCAGTACTTC. V and J are TRBV14 and TRBJ2-7, with D unclear. The CDR3 loop spans 12 amino acids. V was cut by 3 bases and J by 9 bases, with 12 bases left in between. Germline CDR1 and CDR2: SGHDN and FVKESK.

The chain combines TRBV9 with TRBJ2-2; maybe TRBD2 (5 bases). The CDR3 is 16 amino acids. V gave up 0 bases and J gave up 1 base, with 10 bases separating them. Germline V lookup: CDR1 SGDLS, CDR2 YYNGEE. Here the CDR3 DNA reads TGTGCCAGCAGCGTAGCCCCGAGCGGGAACACCGGGGAGCTGTTTTTT. Protein sequence: CASSVAPSGNTGELFF. The complete variable domain, with remaining parts taken from reference TRBV9 and TRBJ2-2, reads DSGVTQTPKHLITATGQRVTLRCSPRSGDLSVYWYQQSLDQGLQFLIQYYNGEERAKGNILERFSAQQFPDLHSELNLSSLELGDSALYFCASSVAPSGNTGELFFGEGSRLTVL.

This clonotype was seen only a few times. The V and J genes are TRBV20-1 and TRBJ1-4; 9 bases map to TRBD1. The junction had 3 bases not matched to a gene; V was cut back by 0 bases and J by 7 bases. Per the germline V gene, CDR1 is DFQATT and CDR2 is SNEGSKA (reference sequence). This CDR3 spans 14 amino acids. CDR3 amino acids: CSAREDRGGEKLFF. CDR3 in DNA: TGCAGTGCTAGAGAGGACAGGGGAGGTGAAAAACTGTTTTTT.

This clonotype was counted only a few times. The chain recombines TRBV3-1 with TRBJ1-6; the D gene is possibly TRBD1 (6 bases). CDR1 is LGHDT, CDR2 YNNKEL, per germline (reference sequence). Trimming pared 2 bases from V and 9 bases from J, leaving 17 bases between. The CDR3 is 16 residues long. The CDR3 reads CASSQTGTGRSSPLHF. The DNA for the CDR3 is TGTGCCAGCAGCCAAACCGGCACAGGGAGGAGTTCACCCCTCCACTTT.

This clonotype was seen ten or more times. The V call is TRBV28, the J call TRBJ1-2; weak D call: TRBD1 (5 bases). The CDR3 extends over 15 amino acids. The germline V gene has CDR1 MDHEN and CDR2 SYDVKM. V was shortened by 4 bases and J by 0 bases, with 12 bases between the two germline ends. CDR3 amino acids: CASSSDRSSNYGYTF. In DNA form, the CDR3 reads TGTGCCAGCAGTTCCGACAGATCTTCTAACTATGGCTACACCTTC.

This clonotype was recorded a few times. The chain links TRBV27 to TRBJ2-7; D ambiguous. Per germline, CDR1 MNHEY and CDR2 SMNVEV (reference sequence). The CDR3 length is 14 residues. Trimming shortened V by 5 bases and J by 3 bases, and 14 bases separated the two germline ends. The CDR3 bases are TGTGCCAGCAGTGCGACACGTTCAGGCTACGAGCAGTACTTC. This translates into CASSATRSGYEQYF.

The chain joins TRBV15 to TRBJ1-4; D remains unclear. Germline CDR1 and CDR2: LNHNV and YYDKDF (reference sequence). V was pared by 1 base and J by 9 bases, with 15 bases between. This CDR3 contains 15 residues. CDR3 region: CATSRGEGIAQKLFF. The CDR3 region has the DNA TGTGCCACCAGCAGAGGGGAGGGAATCGCTCAAAAACTGTTTTTT.

The rearrangement joins TRBV5-1 to TRBJ2-7; 7 bases agree with TRBD2. Germline trimming cut 1 base from V and 5 bases from J; bases unmatched to any gene: 9. Germline V gene data show CDR1 as SGHRS and CDR2 as YFSETQ. The CDR3 is made up of 15 amino acids. CDR3 in amino acids: CASSLSGGGVDEQYF. The CDR3, as DNA: TGCGCCAGCAGCTTGTCGGGAGGCGGGGTGGACGAGCAGTACTTC.

This clonotype has a count of ten or more. The chain joins TRBV6-1 to TRBJ2-7, with D maybe TRBD1 (6 bases). The length of the CDR3 is 15 residues. CDR1 is MNHNS and CDR2 is SASEGT in the germline V gene. Trimming took off 2 bases at V and 1 base at J, with 12 bases between the two ends. The DNA of the CDR3 is TGTGCCAGCAGTGAACAGGGGCAACTTTCCTACGAGCAGTACTTC. Residues: CASSEQGQLSYEQYF.

This clonotype was seen at least ten times. The chain carries TRBV2 and TRBJ1-6; possible D gene TRBD1, 5 bases. From germline, CDR1 is SNHLY and CDR2 FYNNEI. Trimming left V 2 bases short and J 7 bases short, with 12 bases between. This CDR3 has 15 amino acids. The DNA for the CDR3 is TGTGCCAGCAGTGAAAGGCAGGGCAAGAATTCACCCCTCCACTTT. Amino acid sequence: CASSERQGKNSPLHF.

This clonotype has only a few counts. The chain combines TRBV7-6 with TRBJ2-5; 9 nucleotides agree with TRBD2. The CDR3 extends over 13 amino acids. The germline V gene encodes CDR1 SGHVS and CDR2 FNYEAQ. After removal of 6 bases from V and 3 bases from J, the junction contained 2 bases not matched to a gene. The CDR3 sequence is CASSSSGKETQYF. The CDR3 coding sequence is TGTGCCAGCAGTTCTAGCGGGAAAGAGACCCAGTACTTC.

This clonotype was counted many times. V usage is TRBV27 and J usage is TRBJ1-2; 8 nucleotides match TRBD1. This CDR3 has 14 amino acids. V dropped 5 bases and J dropped 4; count of bases not matched to a gene: 6. Germline V lookup: CDR1 MNHEY, CDR2 SMNVEV (reference sequence). This CDR3 is CASSPSRGLYGYTF. In DNA, the CDR3 is TGTGCCAGCAGTCCCTCCAGGGGGCTCTATGGCTACACCTTC.